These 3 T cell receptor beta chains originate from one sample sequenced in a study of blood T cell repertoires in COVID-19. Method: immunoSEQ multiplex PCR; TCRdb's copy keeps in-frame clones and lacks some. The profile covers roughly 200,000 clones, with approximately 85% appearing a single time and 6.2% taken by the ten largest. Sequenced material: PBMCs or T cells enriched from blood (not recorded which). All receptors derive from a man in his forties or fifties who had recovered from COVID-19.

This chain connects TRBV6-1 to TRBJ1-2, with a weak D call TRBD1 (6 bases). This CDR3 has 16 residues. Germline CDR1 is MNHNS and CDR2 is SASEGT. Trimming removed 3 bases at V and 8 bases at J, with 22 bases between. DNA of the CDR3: TGTGCCAGCAGTGACCCCTCCCACGGGCAGGGGTACGGCTACACCTTC. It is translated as CASSDPSHGQGYGYTF.

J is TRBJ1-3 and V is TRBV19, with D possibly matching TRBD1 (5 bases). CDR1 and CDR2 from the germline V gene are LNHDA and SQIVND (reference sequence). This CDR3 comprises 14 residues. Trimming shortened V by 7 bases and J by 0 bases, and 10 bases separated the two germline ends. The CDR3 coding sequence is TGTGCCAGTATGGAGGGGATCTCTGGAAACACCATATATTTT. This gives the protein CASMEGISGNTIYF.

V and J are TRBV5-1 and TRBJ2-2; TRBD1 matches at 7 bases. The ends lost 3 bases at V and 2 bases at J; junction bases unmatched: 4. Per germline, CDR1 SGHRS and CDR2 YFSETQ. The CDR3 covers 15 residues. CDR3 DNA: TGCGCCAGCAGCTACGGGACAGTTAACACCGGGGAGCTGTTTTTT. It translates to CASSYGTVNTGELFF.